This T cell receptor (beta chain) was captured by sequencing in a study of cytomegalovirus exposure and HLA in healthy donors. The germline CDR1 and CDR2 sequences are MNHEY and SVGAGI. The length of the CDR3 is 12 residues. V dropped 4 bases and J dropped 7; count of bases not matched to a gene: 2. Primers for the PCR totalled 60 Vbeta and 13 Jbeta. The authors' processing: There were around 80 million unique TCR beta chains by a later count, and about 12 million of them were shared. Libraries were prepared by immunoSEQ multiplex PCR; TCRdb keeps only in-frame clonotypes and omits some of them. From that table come the V and J calls and clone size; the DNA was used to work out D and trimming. Of tens of thousands of clones listed, roughly 64% are singletons. The study, taken as a whole, reports: Previous analysis showed most TCR beta V segments were productive about 87% or about 30% of the time. In a later analysis, several top co-occurrence clusters appeared linked to parvovirus B19, influenza, CMV and Epstein-Barr virus.

This clone was counted only a few times. Its antigen is as yet unknown. This clonotype was sampled from a middle-aged woman in good health and CMV-seropositive. Material: PBMCs. This chain uses TRBV6-5 with TRBJ1-2, with 8 bases aligning to TRBD1. The CDR3 nucleotides are TGTGCCAGCAGTTTCGGGACAGGTGGCTACACCTTC. Its translation is CASSFGTGGYTF.